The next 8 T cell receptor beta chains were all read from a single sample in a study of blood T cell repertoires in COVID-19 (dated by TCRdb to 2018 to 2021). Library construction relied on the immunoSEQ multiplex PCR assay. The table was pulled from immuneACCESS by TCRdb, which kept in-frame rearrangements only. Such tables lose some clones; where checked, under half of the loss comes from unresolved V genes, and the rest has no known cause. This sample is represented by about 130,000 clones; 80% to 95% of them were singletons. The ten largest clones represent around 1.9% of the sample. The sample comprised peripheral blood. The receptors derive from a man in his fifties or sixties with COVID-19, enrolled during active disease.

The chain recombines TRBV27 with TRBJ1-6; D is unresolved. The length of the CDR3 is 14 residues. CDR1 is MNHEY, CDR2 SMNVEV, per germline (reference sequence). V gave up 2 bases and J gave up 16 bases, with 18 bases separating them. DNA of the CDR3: TGTGCCAGCAGTTTACGGGGTCCCTTAATCAAGCTCCACTTT. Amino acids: CASSLRGPLIKLHF.

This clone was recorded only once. CDR3 nucleotides: TGTGCCAGCAGCGTTGACTTGACCGGGGAGCTGTTTTTT. As protein: CASSVDLTGELFF. The chain couples TRBV9 to TRBJ2-2; D remains unclear. The CDR3 is 13 residues long. Germline V lookup: CDR1 SGDLS, CDR2 YYNGEE. V lost 2 bases and J lost 5, with 7 bases in between.

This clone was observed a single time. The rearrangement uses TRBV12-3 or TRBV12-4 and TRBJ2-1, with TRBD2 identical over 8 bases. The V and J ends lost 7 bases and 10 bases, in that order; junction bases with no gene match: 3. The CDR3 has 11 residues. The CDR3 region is CASTLAGEQFF. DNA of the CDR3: TGTGCCAGCACCCTAGCGGGCGAGCAGTTCTTC.

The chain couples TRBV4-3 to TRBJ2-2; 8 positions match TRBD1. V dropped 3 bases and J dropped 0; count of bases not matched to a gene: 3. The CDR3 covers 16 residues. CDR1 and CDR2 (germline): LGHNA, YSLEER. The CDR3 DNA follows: TGCGCCAGCAGCCACCGACAGGGGACGAACACCGGGGAGCTGTTTTTT. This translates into CASSHRQGTNTGELFF.

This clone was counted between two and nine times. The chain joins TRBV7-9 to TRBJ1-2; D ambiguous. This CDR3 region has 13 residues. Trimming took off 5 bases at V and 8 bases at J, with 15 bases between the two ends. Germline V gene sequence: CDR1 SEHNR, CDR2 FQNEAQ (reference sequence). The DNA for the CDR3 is TGTGCCAGCAGCGGGTCCGTCGAGGGCGGCTACACCTTC. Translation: CASSGSVEGGYTF.

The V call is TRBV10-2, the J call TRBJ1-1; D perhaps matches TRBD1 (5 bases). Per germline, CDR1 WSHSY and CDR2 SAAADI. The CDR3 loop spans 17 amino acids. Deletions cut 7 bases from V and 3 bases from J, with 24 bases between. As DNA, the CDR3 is TGCGCCAGCACCAGGCAGTGGAAGGGGAGGCGGGACACTGAAGCTTTCTTT. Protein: CASTRQWKGRRDTEAFF.

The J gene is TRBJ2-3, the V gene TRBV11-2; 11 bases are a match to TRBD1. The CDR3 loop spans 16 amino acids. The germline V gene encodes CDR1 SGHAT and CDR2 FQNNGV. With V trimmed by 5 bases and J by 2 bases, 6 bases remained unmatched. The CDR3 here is CASSLDRGRITDTQYF. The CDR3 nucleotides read TGTGCCAGCAGCCTGGACAGGGGGCGAATCACAGATACGCAGTATTTT.

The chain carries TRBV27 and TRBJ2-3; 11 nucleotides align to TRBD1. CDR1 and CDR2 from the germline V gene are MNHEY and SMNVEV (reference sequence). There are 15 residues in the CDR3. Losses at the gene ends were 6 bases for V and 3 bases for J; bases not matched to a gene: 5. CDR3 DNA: TGTGCCAGCAGAACCCGGGACAGGGGGACAGATACGCAGTATTTT. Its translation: CASRTRDRGTDTQYF.